Listed here are 27 T cell receptor beta chains from one sample, sequenced in a study of blood T cell repertoires in COVID-19. The protocol was immunoSEQ multiplex PCR, while the TCRdb copy is restricted to in-frame clones and leaves out a portion. The sample gives 110,000 or so clones, approximately 84% of which show up once; roughly 1.6% is in the top ten. The sample was peripheral blood. The receptors were gathered from a man aged 45-65 years with acute or convalescent COVID-19.

V usage is TRBV19 and J usage is TRBJ2-7; D not certain. The germline V gene encodes CDR1 LNHDA and CDR2 SQIVND (reference sequence). The CDR3 extends over 14 amino acids. Deletions cut 0 bases from V and 4 bases from J, with 10 bases between. DNA of the CDR3: TGTGCCAGTAGTATAGACCGACACGGATACGAGCAGTACTTC. Translated: CASSIDRHGYEQYF.

This clone was seen only a few times. The CDR3 nucleotides read TGTGCCAGCAGCTTAGGTTGGGCAGACTATGGCTACACCTTC. Protein product: CASSLGWADYGYTF. The rearrangement uses TRBV7-2 and TRBJ1-2; D is undetermined. The germline V gene encodes CDR1 SGHTA and CDR2 FQGNSA. This CDR3 region has 14 residues. V shed 1 base and J shed 3 bases, with 9 bases lying between them. Drawing the rest from reference TRBV7-2 and TRBJ1-2, the complete variable domain is GAGVSQSPSNKVTEKGKDVELRCDPISGHTALYWYRQSLGQGLEFLIYFQGNSAPDKSGLPSDRFSAERTGGSVSTLTIQRTQQEDSAVYLCASSLGWADYGYTFGSGTRLTVV.

The chain combines TRBV5-1 with TRBJ2-1; 9 nucleotides match TRBD1. The CDR3 contains 17 residues. The V gene's germline CDR1 is SGHRS and CDR2 YFSETQ. J lost 7 bases, V lost 3 bases, and 14 bases had no gene match. The CDR3 sequence is CASSSPQRIGTGNEQFF. CDR3 nucleotides: TGCGCCAGCAGCTCCCCCCAGAGGATTGGGACAGGGAATGAGCAGTTCTTC.

The chain employs TRBV6-1 and TRBJ2-4, with TRBD1 matching over 7 bases. Germline V gene sequence: CDR1 MNHNS, CDR2 SASEGT. Trimming took 2 bases from V and 5 from J; bases not matched to a gene: 3. The length of the CDR3 is 14 residues. The DNA of the CDR3 is TGTGCCAGCAGTGAAACAGGGGTCCAAAACATTCAGTACTTC. This encodes CASSETGVQNIQYF.

The V and J genes are TRBV6-5 and TRBJ1-4; 9 nucleotides line up with TRBD1. This CDR3 has 13 residues. Germline CDR1 reads MNHEY; CDR2 reads SVGAGI. V trimming: 6 bases; J trimming: 8 bases; junction bases outside the gene matches: 4. As DNA, the CDR3 is TGTGCCAGCAGCGGGACAGGGAGGGAAAAACTGTTTTTT. It encodes CASSGTGREKLFF.

J is TRBJ2-3 and V is TRBV30; the D gene is possibly TRBD2 (6 bases). V lost 2 bases and J lost 1, with 10 bases in between. The CDR3 covers 14 residues. Germline CDR1 is GTSNPN and CDR2 is SVGIG (reference sequence). CDR3 loop: CAWSRGARTDTQYF. The CDR3 DNA sequence: TGTGCCTGGAGTCGCGGGGCGCGCACAGATACGCAGTATTTT.

The sample holds a few counts of this clone. The chain joins TRBV5-4 to TRBJ2-7; either TRBD1 or TRBD2 may fit D (5 bases each). The germline V and J ends were trimmed by 4 bases and 1 base, with 12 bases remaining between them. Germline V CDR1 and CDR2: SGHNT, YYREEE (reference sequence). This CDR3 has 14 amino acids. This CDR3 reads CASSLGRVSYEQYF. The CDR3 DNA sequence: TGTGCCAGCAGCCTGGGACGGGTATCCTACGAGCAGTACTTC.

This chain uses TRBV14 with TRBJ1-2; 8 positions agree with TRBD1. V trimming: 4 bases; J trimming: 6 bases; junction bases outside the gene matches: 7. The CDR3 length is 14 residues. Per germline, CDR1 SGHDN and CDR2 FVKESK. The CDR3 DNA follows: TGTGCCAGCAGCCGAGACACAGGGGGGAATGGCTACACCTTC. Amino acids: CASSRDTGGNGYTF.

This clone was picked up a small number of times. This chain connects TRBV29-1 to TRBJ2-1; D gene ambiguous. CDR3 length: 14 residues. Germline V lookup: CDR1 SQVTM, CDR2 ANQGSEA. V was pared by 7 bases and J by 0 bases, with 13 bases between. CDR3 bases: TGCAGCGCTACCAGCCCGGGCTCCTACAATGAGCAGTTCTTC. It yields the protein CSATSPGSYNEQFF.

The CDR3 sequence is CASTGTGVYNSPLHF. CDR3 DNA sequence: TGTGCCAGCACCGGGACAGGGGTGTATAATTCACCCCTCCACTTT. The chain uses TRBV6-5 and TRBJ1-6; TRBD1 agrees at 10 bases. Trimming at V came to 7 bases and at J to 4 bases, leaving 4 bases not matched to a gene. Germline loops: CDR1 MNHEY, CDR2 SVGAGI. The CDR3 is 15 residues long.

This chain connects TRBV27 to TRBJ2-1; TRBD1 matches at 9 bases. V lost 5 bases, J lost 4 bases, and 6 bases stayed unmatched. CDR3 size: 15 residues. Germline V lookup: CDR1 MNHEY, CDR2 SMNVEV (reference sequence). The CDR3: CASSPHRGLYNEQFF. The CDR3 bases are TGTGCCAGCAGTCCCCACAGGGGGCTTTACAATGAGCAGTTCTTC.

The V and J genes are TRBV9 and TRBJ1-2; the match to TRBD1 covers 7 bases. The V segment lost 4 bases and the J segment 6 bases; nucleotides outside the gene matches: 9. Germline CDR1 reads SGDLS; CDR2 reads YYNGEE. The CDR3 is 14 residues long. CDR3 protein: CASSREGQLDGYTF. CDR3 nucleotide sequence: TGTGCCAGCAGCCGAGAGGGACAGTTAGATGGCTACACCTTC.

This chain connects TRBV24-1 to TRBJ2-7; the match to TRBD1 covers 7 bases. J gave up 6 bases and V 1 base, and 11 bases lay outside the gene matches. Germline V lookup: CDR1 KGHDR, CDR2 SFDVKD. CDR3 length: 16 residues. The CDR3 protein is CATSDFENKQGLEQYV. The CDR3 coding sequence is TGTGCCACCAGTGATTTTGAAAATAAACAGGGGCTCGAGCAGTACGTC.

This chain uses TRBV6-5 with TRBJ1-2, with TRBD1 matching 7 bases. From germline, CDR1 is MNHEY and CDR2 SVGAGI. V lost 3 bases, J lost 4 bases, and 8 bases stayed unmatched. The CDR3 sequence is 15 residues long. The CDR3 spells CASSYSRDSSYGYTF. In DNA form, the CDR3 reads TGTGCCAGCAGTTATTCCCGGGACAGCTCCTATGGCTACACCTTC.

The V and J genes are TRBV24-1 and TRBJ1-2; 9 bases are shared with TRBD1. The germline V gene encodes CDR1 KGHDR and CDR2 SFDVKD. V shed 4 bases, J shed 8 bases, and the junction held 10 bases outside the gene matches. This CDR3 region has 15 residues. This CDR3 is CATSDPGTGLGGYTF. CDR3 DNA sequence: TGTGCCACCAGTGACCCCGGGACAGGGTTAGGAGGCTACACCTTC.

The chain recombines TRBV5-1 with TRBJ1-1, with D perhaps matching TRBD1 (6 bases). V lost 3 bases and J 1 base, leaving 13 bases between the germline ends. In germline, CDR1 is SGHRS, CDR2 YFSETQ. The CDR3 sequence is 15 residues long. The CDR3 is CASSWKGHPNTEAFF. In DNA, the CDR3 is TGCGCCAGCAGCTGGAAGGGACACCCGAACACTGAAGCTTTCTTT.

The V gene is TRBV7-6, the J gene TRBJ2-1; 7 bases align to TRBD2. Germline-derived CDR1 and CDR2 are SGHVS and FNYEAQ. J was trimmed by 4 bases and V by 0 bases; bases with no gene match: 6. This CDR3 spans 16 amino acids. This CDR3 reads CASSLAAWRGYNEQFF. DNA of the CDR3: TGTGCCAGCAGCTTAGCGGCCTGGCGGGGGTACAATGAGCAGTTCTTC.

This chain uses TRBV30 with TRBJ1-2; 9 nucleotides agree with TRBD1. V dropped 3 bases and J dropped 4; count of bases not matched to a gene: 24. This CDR3 has 20 amino acids. CDR1 and CDR2 (germline): GTSNPN, SVGIG (reference sequence). CDR3: CAWRGQGFGTGNRRVYGYTF. The CDR3 nucleotides are TGTGCCTGGAGGGGGCAGGGTTTTGGGACAGGGAACAGGAGAGTCTATGGCTACACCTTC.

The chain uses TRBV7-8 and TRBJ1-2; no firm D call. Germline CDR1 reads SGHVS; CDR2 reads FQNEAQ. Trimming took off 5 bases at V and 0 bases at J, with 13 bases between the two ends. This CDR3 region has 15 residues. CDR3 region: CASSPLSGANYGYTF. The CDR3, as DNA: TGTGCCAGCAGCCCCTTGAGCGGCGCTAACTATGGCTACACCTTC. Drawing the rest from reference TRBV7-8 and TRBJ1-2, the complete variable domain is GAGVSQSPRYKVAKRGQDVALRCDPISGHVSLFWYQQALGQGPEFLTYFQNEAQLDKSGLPSDRFFAERPEGSVSTLKIQRTQQEDSAVYLCASSPLSGANYGYTFGSGTRLTVV.

The rearrangement uses TRBV10-3 and TRBJ2-6; D might be TRBD2 (5 bases). V lost 10 bases, J lost 3 bases, and 28 bases lay in between. There are 19 residues in the CDR3. Germline V gives CDR1 ENHRY, CDR2 SYGVKD. The CDR3 protein is CATQGGVARTEDGANVLTF. CDR3 nucleotides: TGTGCCACCCAAGGAGGAGTCGCTCGGACGGAAGATGGGGCCAACGTCCTGACTTTC.

The V and J genes are TRBV6-2 or TRBV6-3 and TRBJ2-1, with D maybe TRBD1 (5 bases). The germline V and J ends were trimmed by 5 bases and 10 bases, with 9 bases remaining between them. CDR3 length equals 11 residues. Looked up from germline, CDR1 is MNHEY and CDR2 is SVGEGT. The CDR3 spells CASSRRAEQFF. DNA of the CDR3: TGTGCCAGCAGTCGCAGGGCCGAGCAGTTCTTC.

This clone was detected only once. The chain couples TRBV24-1 to TRBJ1-4; D gene ambiguous. V shed 1 base and J shed 4 bases, with 6 bases lying between them. From germline, CDR1 is KGHDR and CDR2 SFDVKD. The CDR3 totals 14 residues. CDR3: CATSDFPNNEKLFF. The DNA for the CDR3 is TGTGCCACCAGTGATTTCCCTAATAATGAAAAACTGTTTTTT.

This sequence joins TRBV9 and TRBJ1-2; D remains unclear. The CDR3 is made up of 16 amino acids. Deletions cut 4 bases from V and 6 bases from J, with 22 bases between. Germline values: CDR1 SGDLS, CDR2 YYNGEE. Here the CDR3 DNA reads TGTGCCAGCAGCCCTCACCCCGGGGTGGCGTCCGATGGCTACACCTTC. Translated: CASSPHPGVASDGYTF.

The rearrangement joins TRBV28 to TRBJ1-3; no firm D call. Germline-derived CDR1 and CDR2 are MDHEN and SYDVKM. The CDR3 runs 13 residues. Between the trimmed V and J ends, which lost 7 bases and 0 bases, there was a span of 7 bases. CDR3 protein: CASIEGSGNTIYF. CDR3 nucleotide sequence: TGTGCCAGCATAGAGGGCTCTGGAAACACCATATATTTT.

This chain joins TRBV5-4 and TRBJ1-2; TRBD1 agrees at 7 bases. This CDR3 is built from 13 residues. The ends lost 6 bases at V and 4 bases at J; junction bases unmatched: 6. The germline V gene encodes CDR1 SGHNT and CDR2 YYREEE (reference sequence). CDR3 DNA sequence: TGTGCCAGCACTCTCAACAGGGGCTATGGCTACACCTTC. The encoded protein is CASTLNRGYGYTF.

The chain combines TRBV5-1 with TRBJ2-3, with 7 bases fitting TRBD2. The CDR3 extends over 14 amino acids. Trimming removed 3 bases from V and 1 base from J; junction bases left unmatched: 2. Germline V gene data show CDR1 as SGHRS and CDR2 as YFSETQ. CDR3 DNA: TGCGCCAGCAGCTCGGGGGGACGCACAGATACGCAGTATTTT. Protein product: CASSSGGRTDTQYF.

V is TRBV20-1 and J is TRBJ2-7, with 7 positions matching TRBD1. The CDR3 runs to 15 residues. V shed 3 bases and J 7 bases; nucleotides not matched to a gene: 15. Germline V CDR1 and CDR2: DFQATT, SNEGSKA (reference sequence). The CDR3 sequence: CSASRLQGPTGEQYV. Here the CDR3 DNA reads TGCAGTGCTAGTCGATTACAGGGGCCAACGGGGGAGCAGTACGTC.